The sequence of this TCR beta chain was determined in a study of siplizumab effects on memory and regulatory T cells. Around 9.6 x 10^4 TCR templates per sample were sequenced. TCRdb's table, derived via immunoSEQ multiplex PCR, lists solely in-frame clones and lacks some. The sample records around 72,000 clones, about 90% being singletons. The V gene end was trimmed by 5 bases and the J gene end by 7 bases; junction bases not matched to a gene: 10. The germline V gene has CDR1 LNHDA and CDR2 SQIVND (reference sequence). The CDR3 totals 15 residues. Material: CD8+ T cells sorted from blood. The chain links TRBV19 to TRBJ2-7, with 11 bases lining up with TRBD2. This clonotype originated in a human donor in good health. In DNA, the CDR3 is TGTGCCAGTAGTCATAGACTAGCGGGATCTTTAGAGCAGTACTTC. Translation: CASSHRLAGSLEQYF. Based on the CDR3 plus reference TRBV19 and TRBJ2-7, the full variable domain is DGGITQSPKYLFRKEGQNVTLSCEQNLNHDAMYWYRQDPGQGLRLIYYSQIVNDFQKGDIAEGYSVSREKKESFPLTVTSAQKNPTAFYLCASSHRLAGSLEQYFGPGTRLTVT.